The 14 T cell receptor beta chains given below trace back to one sample, sequenced in a study of blood T cell repertoires in COVID-19. Only in-frame clones appear in the TCRdb table, and some are missing; sequencing was by immunoSEQ multiplex PCR. The data contain roughly 380,000 clones, roughly 90% of them singletons. Sequenced input: PBMCs or T cells enriched from blood (not recorded which). Every receptor here comes from a woman younger than 45 who had been exposed to COVID-19.

This clone was observed once. The chain recombines TRBV5-8 with TRBJ1-4; 9 bases are a match to TRBD1. The CDR3 runs to 14 residues. The V segment lost 4 bases and the J segment 8 bases; nucleotides outside the gene matches: 6. Germline V gene data show CDR1 as SGHTS and CDR2 as YDEGEE. The DNA for the CDR3 is TGTGCCAGCAGCCCCGGGACAGGGCGCGAAAAACTGTTTTTT. The encoded protein is CASSPGTGREKLFF.

This rearrangement joins TRBV19 to TRBJ1-4; 7 nucleotides match TRBD1. The germline CDR1 and CDR2 sequences are LNHDA and SQIVND (reference sequence). The ends lost 4 bases at V and 8 bases at J; junction bases unmatched: 10. The CDR3 sequence is 15 residues long. DNA for the CDR3: TGTGCCAGTAGTACCCGGACAGGAACTGGAGAAAAACTGTTTTTT. Protein: CASSTRTGTGEKLFF.

The rearrangement links TRBV6-2 or TRBV6-3 to TRBJ2-1, with D uncertain. Germline loops: CDR1 MNHEY, CDR2 SVGEGT. The V and J ends lost 5 bases and 0 bases respectively, with 11 bases between them. This CDR3 contains 15 residues. DNA for the CDR3: TGTGCCAGCAGTCCGTACTCTAGCTCCTACAATGAGCAGTTCTTC. Translation: CASSPYSSSYNEQFF.

This clone occurred once. The chain uses TRBV5-6 and TRBJ1-5, with TRBD1 matching over 9 bases. V lost 3 bases, J lost 7 bases, and 11 bases stayed unmatched. The germline gives CDR1 SGHDT, CDR2 YYEEEE. This CDR3 is 16 amino acids long. The DNA for the CDR3 is TGTGCCAGCAGCTCGACGGGACAGGGTCTAGGGCAGCCCCAGCATTTT. This translates into CASSSTGQGLGQPQHF.

This clone was counted only a few times. V usage is TRBV7-8 and J usage is TRBJ2-2, with 9 bases identical to TRBD2. V lost 4 bases and J lost 10; bases outside the gene matches: 4. The germline gives CDR1 SGHVS, CDR2 FQNEAQ. This CDR3 is built from 13 residues. The CDR3 nucleotides are TGTGCCAGCAGCTCCCCGGGACTAGCGGAGCTGTTTTTT. This encodes CASSSPGLAELFF.

This clone appeared once. The rearrangement uses TRBV18 and TRBJ1-2, with 8 bases identical to TRBD1. Germline assignment: CDR1 KGHSH and CDR2 LQKENI. V dropped 6 bases and J dropped 6; count of bases not matched to a gene: 9. This CDR3 is built from 14 residues. CDR3 region: CASSQATGEDGYTF. As DNA, the CDR3 is TGTGCCAGCTCCCAAGCGACAGGGGAAGATGGCTACACCTTC.

The chain employs TRBV5-1 and TRBJ2-7, with TRBD2 as a possible D gene (7 bases). V was trimmed by 0 bases and J by 7 bases, leaving 11 bases between them. Germline V CDR1 and CDR2: SGHRS, YFSETQ. CDR3 length: 13 residues. CDR3 DNA: TGCGCCAGCAGCTTGGCCGGGGGGCAGGAGCAGTACTTC. This encodes CASSLAGGQEQYF.

The V gene is TRBV5-4, the J gene TRBJ2-2; D perhaps matches TRBD1 (7 bases). From germline, CDR1 is SGHNT and CDR2 YYREEE (reference sequence). This CDR3 comprises 15 residues. Trimming pared 2 bases from V and 4 bases from J, leaving 12 bases between. As DNA, the CDR3 is TGTGCCAGCAGCTTAGGCCAGGGGGGCACCGGGGAGCTGTTTTTT. Residues: CASSLGQGGTGELFF. Full variable domain (outside the CDR3, taken from reference TRBV5-4 and TRBJ2-2): ETGVTQSPTHLIKTRGQQVTLRCSSQSGHNTVSWYQQALGQGPQFIFQYYREEENGRGNFPPRFSGLQFPNYSSELNVNALELDDSALYLCASSLGQGGTGELFFGEGSRLTVL.

The chain employs TRBV19 and TRBJ2-6; D is perhaps TRBD2 (6 bases). V was trimmed by 3 bases and J by 0 bases, leaving 6 bases between them. CDR1 and CDR2 (germline): LNHDA, SQIVND (reference sequence). CDR3 size: 15 residues. Here the CDR3 reads CASSIGSSGANVLTF. CDR3 nucleotides: TGTGCCAGTAGTATCGGGAGCTCTGGGGCCAACGTCCTGACTTTC.

V gene TRBV11-3 combines with J gene TRBJ1-2; no clear D. The CDR3 is made up of 13 amino acids. With 11 bases removed from V and 2 bases from J, the gap between germline ends came to 15 bases. The germline V gene encodes CDR1 SGHNT and CDR2 YENEEA. As DNA, the CDR3 is TGTGCCCGCCGAGGCGTAGAGAACTATGGCTACACCTTC. Translation gives CARRGVENYGYTF. The full variable domain, in which reference TRBV11-3 and TRBJ1-2 provide the parts outside the CDR3, is EAGVVQSPRYKIIEKKQPVAFWCNPISGHNTLYWYLQNLGQGPELLIRYENEEAVDDSQLPKDRFSAERLKGVDSTLKIQPAELGDSAVYLCARRGVENYGYTFGSGTRLTVV.

This clone showed up just once. V usage is TRBV7-2 and J usage is TRBJ2-1; the match to TRBD2 covers 13 bases. CDR3 length: 17 amino acids. CDR1 SGHTA and CDR2 FQGNSA come from the germline V gene. V lost 5 bases, J lost 6 bases, and 10 bases stayed unmatched. The CDR3 DNA reads TGTGCCAGCAGCGCGAGACTAGCGGGAGGTCACGTCAATGAGCAGTTCTTC. Its translation: CASSARLAGGHVNEQFF.

The count of this clone is one. The V and J genes are TRBV20-1 and TRBJ1-4; weak D call: TRBD1 (5 bases). Trimming removed 3 bases at V and 3 bases at J, with 14 bases between. CDR3 length: 15 amino acids. Per germline, CDR1 DFQATT and CDR2 SNEGSKA (reference sequence). The chain's CDR3 is CSASPGRVANEKLFF. The CDR3 DNA is TGCAGTGCTAGTCCGGGCAGGGTGGCTAATGAAAAACTGTTTTTT.

The V call is TRBV18, the J call TRBJ2-1; 8 nucleotides align to TRBD1. The CDR3 has 17 amino acids. V was clipped by 0 bases and J by 6 bases; unmatched bases: 10. CDR1 and CDR2 from the germline V gene are KGHSH and LQKENI. The CDR3 region is CASSPPIVQGAGNEQFF. The DNA for the CDR3 is TGTGCCAGCTCACCACCGATCGTCCAGGGGGCGGGCAATGAGCAGTTCTTC. The full variable domain, its missing parts supplied by reference TRBV18 and TRBJ2-1, is NAGVMQNPRHLVRRRGQEARLRCSPMKGHSHVYWYRQLPEEGLKFMVYLQKENIIDESGMPKERFSAEFPKEGPSILRIQQVVRGDSAAYFCASSPPIVQGAGNEQFFGPGTRLTVL.

V gene TRBV13 combines with J gene TRBJ1-2; 9 bases align to TRBD1. Per the germline V gene, CDR1 is PRHDT and CDR2 is FYEKMQ (reference sequence). The J segment lost 7 bases and the V segment lost 5 bases, leaving 11 bases of the junction unmatched. This CDR3 has 15 residues. The CDR3 loop is CASSPNPTGGAGYTF. In DNA form, the CDR3 reads TGTGCCAGCAGCCCAAACCCGACAGGGGGTGCTGGCTACACCTTC.